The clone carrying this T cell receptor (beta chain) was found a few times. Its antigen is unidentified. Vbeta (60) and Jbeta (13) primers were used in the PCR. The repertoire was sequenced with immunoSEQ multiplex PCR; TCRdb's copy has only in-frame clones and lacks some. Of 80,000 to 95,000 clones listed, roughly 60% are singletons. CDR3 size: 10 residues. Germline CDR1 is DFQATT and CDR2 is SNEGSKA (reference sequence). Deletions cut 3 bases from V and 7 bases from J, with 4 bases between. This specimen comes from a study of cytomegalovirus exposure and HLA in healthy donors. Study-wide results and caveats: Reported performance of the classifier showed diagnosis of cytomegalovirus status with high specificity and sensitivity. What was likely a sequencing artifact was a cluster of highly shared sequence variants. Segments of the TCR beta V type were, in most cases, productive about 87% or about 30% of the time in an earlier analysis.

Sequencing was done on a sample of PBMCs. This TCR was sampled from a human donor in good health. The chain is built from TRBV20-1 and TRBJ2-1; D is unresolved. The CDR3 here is CSARRNEQFF. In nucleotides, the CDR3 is TGCAGTGCTAGGAGGAATGAGCAGTTCTTC.